These 14 T cell receptor beta chains were all obtained from the same sample, sequenced in a study of post-analysis software for immune sequencing data. The study's findings and limits: The study found TRBV5-6, TRBV5-1 and TRBV20-1 among about five TRBV segments more frequent in patients than controls.

Their antigen targets remain unknown. TCR beta cDNA libraries had unique molecular identifiers. TCRdb re-called the PCR reads through MiXCR, storing one row per CDR3 protein. The sample lists hundreds of thousands of distinct CDR3 sequences; roughly 27% were seen once. The sequenced material came from blood. These receptor sequences come from a girl aged 10 to 17 with multiple sclerosis.

The V and J genes are TRBV24-1 and TRBJ2-2, with TRBD2 identical over 9 bases. V lost 3 bases and J lost 5; bases outside the gene matches: 12. This CDR3 is built from 18 residues. From germline, CDR1 is KGHDR and CDR2 SFDVKD. CDR3 region: CATSDRPLAGVGTGELFF. In DNA, the CDR3 is TGTGCCACCAGTGATCGGCCTTTAGCGGGAGTAGGAACCGGGGAGCTGTTTTTT.

This chain connects TRBV28 to TRBJ2-7; D not certain. The germline V and J ends were trimmed by 4 bases and 9 bases, with 10 bases remaining between them. This CDR3 is 11 amino acids long. Per the germline V gene, CDR1 is MDHEN and CDR2 is SYDVKM. Written as DNA, the CDR3 is TGTGCCAGCAGTTCCGGCCAGTGGCAGTACTTC. Protein: CASSSGQWQYF.

To note about this clonotype: Because the CDR3 is missing its conserved closing phenylalanine or tryptophan, this is likely a read error. This chain connects TRBV12-3 or TRBV12-4 to TRBJ2-1, with D unclear. Trimming removed 6 bases from V and 4 bases from J, with 4 bases in between. There are 11 residues in the CDR3. This CDR3 is CASSSYNEQFV. The CDR3 DNA sequence: TGTGCCAGCAGCTCTTACAATGAGCAGTTCGTC.

The V and J genes are TRBV20-1 and TRBJ1-5, with D possibly matching TRBD1 (5 bases). Per germline, CDR1 DFQATT and CDR2 SNEGSKA (reference sequence). V was pared by 3 bases and J by 3 bases, with 12 bases between. The CDR3 extends over 14 amino acids. The CDR3 is CSASLRQTNQPQHF. The CDR3 DNA reads TGCAGTGCTAGTCTCCGACAGACCAATCAGCCCCAGCATTTT.

CDR3 nucleotides: TGTGCCACCACCGCCCCGGGGAGCACAGATACGCAGTATTTT. This translates into CATTAPGSTDTQYF. The rearrangement links TRBV28 to TRBJ2-3; tentative D call: TRBD2 (5 bases). The CDR3 sequence is 14 residues long. Germline V CDR1 and CDR2: MDHEN, SYDVKM. V was shortened by 10 bases and J by 0 bases, with 14 bases between the two germline ends. Drawing the rest from reference TRBV28 and TRBJ2-3, the complete variable domain is DVKVTQSSRYLVKRTGEKVFLECVQDMDHENMFWYRQDPGLGLRLIYFSYDVKMKEKGDIPEGYSVSREKKERFSLILESASTNQTSMYLCATTAPGSTDTQYFGPGTRLTVL.

This clonotype was observed a handful of times. A clone one base away is much larger, so this may be a read error. This chain connects TRBV12-3 or TRBV12-4 to TRBJ2-3; D gene unclear. V was clipped by 6 bases and J by 4 bases, with 5 bases between them. The CDR3 extends over 11 amino acids. The CDR3 nucleotides read TGTGCCAGCAGGGAACCAGATACGCAGTATTTT. It translates to CASREPDTQYF.

This clonotype came up a few times. The chain combines TRBV11-2 with TRBJ2-3; TRBD2 is a possible D gene (5 bases). Trimming took off 2 bases at V and 3 bases at J, with 15 bases between the two ends. Germline V lookup: CDR1 SGHAT, CDR2 FQNNGV. The CDR3 has 16 amino acids. The CDR3 DNA sequence: TGTGCCAGCAGCTTAAGTCCGGGGATGGAAACAGATACGCAGTATTTT. Protein sequence: CASSLSPGMETDTQYF.

This clonotype was observed at least ten times. V usage is TRBV10-3 and J usage is TRBJ2-1, with 7 bases fitting TRBD2. Germline V lookup: CDR1 ENHRY, CDR2 SYGVKD. The CDR3 is 13 amino acids. V lost 4 bases, J lost 5 bases, and 2 bases stayed unmatched. DNA for the CDR3: TGTGCCATCAGTGCTAGCGGTCACAATGAGCAGTTCTTC. It is translated as CAISASGHNEQFF.

V and J are TRBV20-1 and TRBJ1-4, with D maybe TRBD1 (5 bases). Per germline, CDR1 DFQATT and CDR2 SNEGSKA (reference sequence). V was pared by 4 bases and J by 4 bases, with 13 bases between. The CDR3 is 14 residues long. The CDR3 DNA is TGCAGTGCTATCGGGGGTGGCGGTAATGAAAAACTGTTTTTT. Its translation: CSAIGGGGNEKLFF.

J is TRBJ2-1 and V is TRBV24-1, with no clear D. The CDR3 runs 11 residues. Germline CDR1 reads KGHDR; CDR2 reads SFDVKD. V was clipped by 0 bases and J by 8 bases, with 1 base between them. DNA of the CDR3: TGTGCCACCAGTGATTTGTATGAGCAGTTCTTC. It yields the protein CATSDLYEQFF.

Concerning this clonotype itself: The junction and the germline gene differ at one end; a read error may be behind it. The chain uses TRBV7-2 and TRBJ1-6; D gene uncertain. The germline V gene has CDR1 SGHTA and CDR2 FQGNSA. CDR3 length: 13 amino acids. The CDR3 spells CVSNEAPNSPLHF. The CDR3 DNA sequence: TGTGTCAGCAACGAAGCCCCGAATTCACCCCTCCACTTT. Using reference TRBV7-2 and TRBJ1-6 for the parts outside the CDR3, the full variable domain is GAGVSQSPSNKVTEKGKDVELRCDPISGHTALYWYRQSLGQGLEFLIYFQGNSAPDKSGLPSDRFSAERTGGSVSTLTIQRTQQEDSAVYLCVSNEAPNSPLHFGNGTRLTVT.

The rearrangement links TRBV20-1 to TRBJ2-3; 9 bases match TRBD1. The J segment lost 2 bases and the V segment lost 0 bases, leaving 9 bases of the junction unmatched. Germline loops: CDR1 DFQATT, CDR2 SNEGSKA (reference sequence). The CDR3 is 17 amino acids. Here the CDR3 reads CSARDLRQGGPTDTQYF. The CDR3, as DNA: TGCAGTGCTAGAGACTTGAGACAGGGGGGTCCCACAGATACGCAGTATTTT.

The J gene is TRBJ2-1, the V gene TRBV20-1, with 10 bases identical to TRBD2. CDR1 is DFQATT and CDR2 is SNEGSKA in the germline V gene (reference sequence). The CDR3 covers 14 residues. The trim removed 1 base at V and 10 bases at J, leaving 7 bases unmatched. The chain's CDR3 is CSARVGSGGREQFF. CDR3 nucleotide sequence: TGCAGTGCTAGAGTGGGTAGCGGGGGGCGGGAGCAGTTCTTC.

V gene TRBV6-2 or TRBV6-3 combines with J gene TRBJ2-7, with D unclear. Germline values: CDR1 MNHEY, CDR2 SVGEGT. V was trimmed by 0 bases and J by 7 bases, leaving 19 bases between them. The CDR3 has 16 residues. The CDR3 loop reads CASSYSPGQKNAEQYF. The CDR3 DNA is TGTGCCAGCAGTTACTCACCCGGGCAGAAAAACGCGGAGCAGTACTTC.